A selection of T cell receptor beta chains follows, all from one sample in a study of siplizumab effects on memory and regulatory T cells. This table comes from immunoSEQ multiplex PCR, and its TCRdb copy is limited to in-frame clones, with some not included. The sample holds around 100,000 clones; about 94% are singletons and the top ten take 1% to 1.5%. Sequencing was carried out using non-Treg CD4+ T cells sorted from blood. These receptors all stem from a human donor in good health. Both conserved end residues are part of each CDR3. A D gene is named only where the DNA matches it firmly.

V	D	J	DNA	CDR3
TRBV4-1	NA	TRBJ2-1	TGCGCCAGCAGCCAAGCTTCCGGAGGGCTACAGTTCTTC	CASSQASGGLQFF
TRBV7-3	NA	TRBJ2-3	TGTGCCAGCAGCTTAATTTTCACAGATACGCAGTATTTT	CASSLIFTDTQYF
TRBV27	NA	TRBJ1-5	TGTGCCAGCAGGATTAGCGGAGGGCCCCAGCATTTT	CASRISGGPQHF
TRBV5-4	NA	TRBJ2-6	TGTGCCAGCAGCTTGGAAGTGGGTTCTGGGGCCAACGTCCTGACTTTC	CASSLEVGSGANVLTF
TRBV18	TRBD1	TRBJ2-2	TGTGCCAGCTCACTCGGACAGGTCGGGGCCGGGGAGCTGTTTTTT	CASSLGQVGAGELFF
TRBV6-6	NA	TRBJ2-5	TGTGCCAGCAGTTACTCGAGGGGGGGGGTAACGACCCAGTACTTC	CASSYSRGGVTTQYF
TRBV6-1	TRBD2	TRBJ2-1	TGTGCCAGCAGCCAGACTAGCGGGAGGTATAATGAGCAGTTCTTC	CASSQTSGRYNEQFF
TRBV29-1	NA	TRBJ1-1	TGCAGCGCCACGGACAGCTACACTGAAGCTTTCTTT	CSATDSYTEAFF
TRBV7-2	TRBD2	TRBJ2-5	TGTGCCAGCAGGGACGGACTAGCGGGTTATCAAGAGACCCAGTACTTC	CASRDGLAGYQETQYF
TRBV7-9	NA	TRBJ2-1	TGTGCCAGCAGCTTAGACAGAAAAGGAGGCAATGAGCAGTTCTTC	CASSLDRKGGNEQFF
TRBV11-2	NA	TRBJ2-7	TGTGCCAGCAGCTTAGAGGGGACTCCTGGACTGAGCTCCTACGAGCAGTACTTC	CASSLEGTPGLSSYEQYF
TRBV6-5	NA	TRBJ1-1	TGTGCCAGCACCACCCCAGGTTACACTGAAGCTTTCTTT	CASTTPGYTEAFF
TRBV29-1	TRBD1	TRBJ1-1	TGCAGCGTTGACAGATTGAGGGGGCCGGATAGGCTGAACACTGAAGCTTTCTTT	CSVDRLRGPDRLNTEAFF
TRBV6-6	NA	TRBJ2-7	TGTGCCAGCAGTCAACTGGACGAGCAGTACTTC	CASSQLDEQYF
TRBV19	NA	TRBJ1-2	TGTGCCAGTAGTGTCTCGGCTGGGTGGAGTGGCTACACCTTC	CASSVSAGWSGYTF
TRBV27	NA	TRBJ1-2	TGTGCCAGCAGCTCTCCGGGGAGCGGAGACACCTTC	CASSSPGSGDTF
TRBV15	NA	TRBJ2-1	TGTGCCACCAGCAGAGATCGGATAAATGAGCAGTTCTTC	CATSRDRINEQFF
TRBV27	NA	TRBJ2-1	TGTGCCAGCAGTTCGTTAGTACGTGAGCAGTTCTTC	CASSSLVREQFF
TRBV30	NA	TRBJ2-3	TGTGCCTGGAGTAGCGGCCCAGATACGCAGTATTTT	CAWSSGPDTQYF
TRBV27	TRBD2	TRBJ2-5	TGTGCCAGCAGTTTTCATCCGGGAGGGGAGGAGACCCAGTACTTC	CASSFHPGGEETQYF
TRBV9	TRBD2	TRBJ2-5	TGTGCCAGCAGCTCTAGCGGGAGGATAGAGGAGACCCAGTACTTC	CASSSSGRIEETQYF
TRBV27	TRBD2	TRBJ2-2	TGTGCCAGCAGGGATACCGGGAGGGCCACGGTCGGAACCGGGGAGCTGTTTTTT	CASRDTGRATVGTGELFF
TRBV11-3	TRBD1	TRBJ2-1	TGTGCCAGCAGCCTGGGACAGGCGAGTACTGAGCAGTTCTTC	CASSLGQASTEQFF
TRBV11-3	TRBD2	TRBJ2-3	TGTGCCAGCAGCCCTGGACTAGCGGGAGGGGTGGATACGCAGTATTTT	CASSPGLAGGVDTQYF
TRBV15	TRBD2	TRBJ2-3	TGTGCCACCAGCAGAGCTCAAGCGGGAACCACAGATACGCAGTATTTT	CATSRAQAGTTDTQYF
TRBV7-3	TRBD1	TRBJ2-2	TGTGCCAGCAGCTTAAAAGTAGGACAGGGTGCTAACACCGGGGAGCTGTTTTTT	CASSLKVGQGANTGELFF